This TCR beta chain was profiled in a study of T cells in localized non-small cell lung cancer. Germline V gives CDR1 KGHSY, CDR2 FQNENV. V dropped 2 bases and J dropped 10; count of bases not matched to a gene: 6. The CDR3 runs 13 residues. As to this clone: Its matching antigen is unknown.

The assay was immunoSEQ multiplex PCR, and TCRdb's table has in-frame clones only and misses some. The sample carries tens of thousands of clones, about nine tenths recorded once. Notes on the study in general: Owing to sequencing of a solitary tumor region, heterogeneity cannot be discounted. Tumor showed lower T cell clonality than uninvolved adjacent lung, where it was highest. Within adjacent lung there appeared a median 57 of the top 100 tumor clones. Blood T cell density predicted longer survival; adjacent-lung clonality, shorter.

The sample was peripheral blood mononuclear cells, taken before any cancer treatment. This chain joins TRBV16 and TRBJ2-3; 7 nucleotides agree with TRBD2. The sequence came from a man aged 40-75 years with stage III lung adenocarcinoma. As DNA, the CDR3 is TGTGCCAGCAGCCAACCCCGGGGGGAGGCGCAGTATTTT. Protein product: CASSQPRGEAQYF. The full variable domain, its missing parts supplied by reference TRBV16 and TRBJ2-3, is GEEVAQTPKHLVRGEGQKAKLYCAPIKGHSYVFWYQQVLKNEFKFLISFQNENVFDETGMPKERFSAKCLPNSPCSLEIQATKLEDSAVYFCASSQPRGEAQYFGPGTRLTVL.